A single sample gave rise to the 9 T cell receptor beta chains below, sequenced in a study of cytomegalovirus exposure and HLA in healthy donors. 13 Jbeta primers and 60 Vbeta primers were used for the PCR. Assay: immunoSEQ multiplex PCR; the TCRdb copy retains only in-frame clones and omits some. The sample table sets out approximately 70,000 clones. Source material: PBMCs. These receptors were collected from a woman in her thirties or forties in good health and CMV-seropositive.

CDR3 in amino acids: CASSYSGGRGEQYF. Written as DNA, the CDR3 is TGTGCCAGCAGTTACTCCGGGGGGCGCGGCGAGCAGTACTTC. This chain joins TRBV6-5 and TRBJ2-7; perhaps TRBD2 as D (7 bases). CDR1 MNHEY and CDR2 SVGAGI come from the germline V gene. This CDR3 is built from 14 residues. V lost 0 bases, J lost 6 bases, and 12 bases lay in between.

This rearrangement joins TRBV29-1 to TRBJ2-3; 7 nucleotides align to TRBD1. The CDR3 spans 13 residues. Germline V gene lookup returns CDR1 SQVTM and CDR2 ANQGSEA. Trimming took 3 bases from V and 4 from J; bases not matched to a gene: 4. CDR3 DNA sequence: TGCAGCGTTGACCGCAGGGGGTCAGATACGCAGTATTTT. Translation gives CSVDRRGSDTQYF.

DNA for the CDR3: TGTGCCAGCAGTGAAGCGCCAGGGAAAGGCGGGGAGCTGTTTTTT. Amino acids: CASSEAPGKGGELFF. The chain couples TRBV2 to TRBJ2-2; D may be TRBD1 (5 bases). CDR1 and CDR2 from the germline V gene are SNHLY and FYNNEI. The V and J ends lost 0 bases and 7 bases respectively, with 12 bases between them. The CDR3 loop spans 15 amino acids.

This chain connects TRBV6-1 to TRBJ1-2, with D unclear. CDR1 and CDR2 from the germline V gene are MNHNS and SASEGT. The CDR3 length is 14 residues. Trimming left V 6 bases short and J 8 bases short, with 19 bases between. For the CDR3, the DNA is TGTGCCAGCAGGATACCTTCAGGCGTTGGGGGCTACACCTTC. It specifies CASRIPSGVGGYTF.

V usage is TRBV28 and J usage is TRBJ2-1; D gene ambiguous. Germline V gives CDR1 MDHEN, CDR2 SYDVKM. The CDR3 consists of 14 residues. V dropped 3 bases and J dropped 7 bases, with 13 bases sitting between them. The CDR3 DNA reads as TGTGCCAGCAGTTTCCCCCCGATCGCGAATGAGCAGTTCTTC. Protein: CASSFPPIANEQFF.

The V gene is TRBV2, the J gene TRBJ2-2; a weak D match, TRBD1 (5 bases). CDR3 size: 17 residues. V lost 3 bases and J 0 bases, leaving 14 bases between the germline ends. Germline V gene lookup returns CDR1 SNHLY and CDR2 FYNNEI. For the CDR3, the DNA is TGTGCCAGCAGTGAGGCGAGAGACAGACCGAACACCGGGGAGCTGTTTTTT. It codes for CASSEARDRPNTGELFF. Full variable domain (rest looked up from reference TRBV2 and TRBJ2-2): EPEVTQTPSHQVTQMGQEVILRCVPISNHLYFYWYRQILGQKVEFLVSFYNNEISEKSEIFDDQFSVERPDGSNFTLKIRSTKLEDSAMYFCASSEARDRPNTGELFFGEGSRLTVL.

This chain connects TRBV14 to TRBJ2-1, with 9 bases fitting TRBD2. Germline-derived CDR1 and CDR2 are SGHDN and FVKESK. J was trimmed by 13 bases and V by 4 bases; bases with no gene match: 5. The CDR3 is 12 amino acids. The DNA for the CDR3 is TGTGCCAGCAGCCCACCTAGCGGGGTTCAGTTCTTC. Translation gives CASSPPSGVQFF.

The chain couples TRBV18 to TRBJ2-2; perhaps TRBD2 as D (5 bases). V gave up 8 bases and J gave up 5 bases, with 12 bases separating them. Germline assignment: CDR1 KGHSH and CDR2 LQKENI. The CDR3 length is 13 residues. This CDR3 reads CASPGRVTGELFF. The CDR3 DNA sequence: TGTGCCAGCCCGGGAAGAGTAACCGGGGAGCTGTTTTTT.

The V call is TRBV18, the J call TRBJ1-1; TRBD1 is a possible D gene (6 bases). This CDR3 region has 13 residues. From germline, CDR1 is KGHSH and CDR2 LQKENI. Deletions cut 8 bases from V and 0 bases from J, with 10 bases between. The CDR3 spells CASQGFMNTEAFF. The CDR3 nucleotides read TGTGCCAGCCAGGGGTTCATGAACACTGAAGCTTTCTTT.